This TCR beta chain was profiled in a study of blood T cell repertoires in COVID-19. Repertoires were generated with immunoSEQ multiplex PCR, while TCRdb's copy carries only in-frame clones and drops some. The table has around 290,000 clones, approximately 91% seen once; the top ten hold around 0.9%. Germline CDR1 is LNHNV and CDR2 is YYDKDF (reference sequence). Germline trimming cut 5 bases from V and 7 bases from J; bases unmatched to any gene: 10. The CDR3 is 16 amino acids. This clone occurred a few times. Other DNA sequences in this specimen translate into the identical CDR3. The chain carries TRBV15 and TRBJ2-2, with 10 nucleotides matching TRBD1. The sequencing sample was made of PBMCs or T cells enriched from blood (not recorded which). The sequence was obtained from a woman aged 30 to 39 who had recovered from COVID-19. The CDR3 loop is CATSLRQGARHGELFF. The CDR3 DNA follows: TGTGCCACCAGCCTTCGACAGGGGGCCAGACACGGGGAGCTGTTTTTT.